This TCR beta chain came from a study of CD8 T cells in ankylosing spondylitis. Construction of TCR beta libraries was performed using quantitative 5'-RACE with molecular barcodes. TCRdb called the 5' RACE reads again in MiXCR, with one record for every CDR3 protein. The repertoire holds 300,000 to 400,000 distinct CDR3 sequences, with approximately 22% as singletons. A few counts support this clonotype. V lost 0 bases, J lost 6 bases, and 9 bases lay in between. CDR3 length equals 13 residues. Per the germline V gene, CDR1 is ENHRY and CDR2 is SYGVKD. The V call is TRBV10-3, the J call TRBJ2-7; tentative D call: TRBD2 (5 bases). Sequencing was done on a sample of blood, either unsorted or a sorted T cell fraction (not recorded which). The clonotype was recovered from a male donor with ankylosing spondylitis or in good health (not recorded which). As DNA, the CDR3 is TGTGCCATCAGTGAGTCCGGGGTTGGCGAGCAGTACTTC. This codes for CAISESGVGEQYF.